The 32 T cell receptor beta chains in this list originate from one sample, sequenced in a study of beta chain features in type 1 diabetes. Reverse transcribing all isolated RNA meant expressed TCRB transcripts were sequenced. The table came from immunoSEQ multiplex PCR; TCRdb's copy has only in-frame clones and leaves some out. The sample comprises 250,000 to 300,000 clones, about 8.5% of which are singletons, and over 0.8% rests with the top ten. Sequenced sample: central memory CD4+ T cells from blood. All receptors derive from a woman under 30 in good health.

For this clone: At the DNA level, this CDR3 is encoded by other sequences in the same sample as well. The chain is built from TRBV4-3 and TRBJ1-1; D not resolved. The germline CDR1 and CDR2 sequences are LGHNA and YSLEER. V lost 0 bases to trimming and J lost 2 bases, with 7 bases between them. The CDR3 spans 14 residues. The CDR3 is CASSQDPTNTEAFF. The CDR3 DNA reads as TGCGCCAGCAGCCAAGATCCTACCAACACTGAAGCTTTCTTT.

This clone has only a few counts. The chain has TRBV5-1 and TRBJ2-1, with D uncertain. Germline lookup yields CDR1 SGHRS and CDR2 YFSETQ. The CDR3 contains 11 residues. Trimming took off 0 bases at V and 5 bases at J, with 0 bases between the two ends. The CDR3 sequence: CASSLDNEQFF. In DNA, the CDR3 is TGCGCCAGCAGCTTGGACAATGAGCAGTTCTTC. Full variable domain (outside the CDR3, taken from reference TRBV5-1 and TRBJ2-1): KAGVTQTPRYLIKTRGQQVTLSCSPISGHRSVSWYQQTPGQGLQFLFEYFSETQRNKGNFPGRFSGRQFSNSRSEMNVSTLELGDSALYLCASSLDNEQFFGPGTRLTVL.

This rearrangement joins TRBV19 to TRBJ2-2; 12 bases agree with TRBD2. The V gene end was trimmed by 8 bases and the J gene end by 4 bases; junction bases not matched to a gene: 5. CDR1 is LNHDA and CDR2 is SQIVND in the germline V gene (reference sequence). CDR3 length equals 15 residues. CDR3 nucleotides: TGTGCCAGTGGGACTAGCGGGTCGGTCACCGGGGAGCTGTTTTTT. Translated, it gives CASGTSGSVTGELFF.

This clone has a count of ten or more. V is TRBV7-2 and J is TRBJ2-3; no clear D. This CDR3 has 15 residues. The germline gives CDR1 SGHTA, CDR2 FQGNSA. Trimming stripped 1 base from V and 0 bases from J, with 8 bases between. CDR3 DNA sequence: TGTGCCAGCAGCTTAGTAATCACTAGCACAGATACGCAGTATTTT. Amino acids: CASSLVITSTDTQYF.

The table lists this clone with a few counts. The chain employs TRBV4-2 and TRBJ2-5; D is perhaps TRBD2 (5 bases). CDR3 length: 14 residues. Germline CDR1 reads LGHNA; CDR2 reads YNFKEQ. V lost 3 bases and J 5 bases, leaving 13 bases between the germline ends. CDR3 residues: CASSHGDSGETQYF. The CDR3 nucleotides are TGTGCCAGCAGCCACGGGGATTCGGGGGAGACCCAGTACTTC.

In its sample, this clone was seen many times. The chain carries TRBV29-1 and TRBJ2-5; TRBD1 matches 7 bases. V was pared by 5 bases and J by 5 bases, with 5 bases of the junction left unmatched. CDR1 SQVTM and CDR2 ANQGSEA come from the germline V gene. This CDR3 is 12 amino acids long. The CDR3 protein is CSVRAGGETQYF. In DNA form, the CDR3 reads TGCAGCGTTCGGGCAGGGGGTGAGACCCAGTACTTC.

This clone turned up a few times. The gene calls are TRBV5-1 and TRBJ2-5; D is unresolved. The CDR3 covers 15 residues. Between the trimmed V and J ends, which lost 0 bases and 1 base, there was a span of 10 bases. CDR1 and CDR2 (germline): SGHRS, YFSETQ. The CDR3 coding sequence is TGCGCCAGCAGCTTGGAAGGCACCACCCAAGAGACCCAGTACTTC. This codes for CASSLEGTTQETQYF.

This clone turned up a few times. The chain links TRBV19 to TRBJ2-5, with 8 bases lining up with TRBD1. Germline lookup yields CDR1 LNHDA and CDR2 SQIVND (reference sequence). V was clipped by 5 bases and J by 9 bases; unmatched bases: 5. The CDR3 loop spans 12 amino acids. The CDR3 DNA reads TGTGCCAGTAGTCGACAGGGGCGAGCCCAGTACTTC. The encoded protein is CASSRQGRAQYF.

This clone was counted only a few times. The DNA of the CDR3 is TGTGCCAGCAGTGCGAGGACAGGGGGGAGTTACACTGAAGCTTTCTTT. It specifies CASSARTGGSYTEAFF. The V call is TRBV2, the J call TRBJ1-1, with 10 positions matching TRBD1. CDR3 size: 16 residues. The ends lost 4 bases at V and 3 bases at J; junction bases unmatched: 8. Germline V gene data show CDR1 as SNHLY and CDR2 as FYNNEI.

The genes are TRBV4-3 and TRBJ2-1; 9 nucleotides line up with TRBD1. Germline trimming cut 0 bases from V and 2 bases from J; bases unmatched to any gene: 5. Germline V gene data show CDR1 as LGHNA and CDR2 as YSLEER. The CDR3 spans 17 residues. The CDR3 coding sequence is TGCGCCAGCAGCCAAGACCACCGGGACAGGGCCTACAATGAGCAGTTCTTC. It encodes CASSQDHRDRAYNEQFF.

This CDR3 reads CATKGTGGKKLFF. The CDR3 nucleotides read TGTGCCACCAAGGGGACAGGGGGAAAAAAACTGTTTTTT. The chain joins TRBV6-5 to TRBJ1-4; 11 bases are shared with TRBD1. Germline V gene lookup returns CDR1 MNHEY and CDR2 SVGAGI. CDR3 length: 13 residues. V lost 10 bases, J lost 9 bases, and 7 bases stayed unmatched.

This clone has just a few counts. The V gene is TRBV19, the J gene TRBJ1-1, with D possibly being TRBD1 (6 bases). Deletions cut 11 bases from V and 1 base from J, with 11 bases between. CDR1 and CDR2 from the germline V gene are LNHDA and SQIVND (reference sequence). CDR3 size: 12 residues. The chain's CDR3 is CAVRGQNTEAFF. In DNA, the CDR3 is TGTGCCGTCAGGGGACAGAACACTGAAGCTTTCTTT.

This clone has at least ten counts. The rearrangement links TRBV6-6 to TRBJ2-1; D unclear. The ends were cut back, 2 bases at V and 6 bases at J, with 14 bases in the middle. The CDR3 extends over 15 amino acids. CDR1 and CDR2 (germline): MNHNY, SVGAGI (reference sequence). CDR3 sequence: CASSYEGIGSNEQFF. In DNA, the CDR3 is TGTGCCAGCAGTTACGAAGGGATTGGGTCCAATGAGCAGTTCTTC.

CDR3 nucleotide sequence: TGTGCCAGCAGCTTAACTAGCGGGGGGAATGAGCAGTTCTTC. Its translation is CASSLTSGGNEQFF. The chain has TRBV11-2 and TRBJ2-1, with TRBD2 identical over 12 bases. J gave up 7 bases and V 2 bases, and 0 bases lay outside the gene matches. The germline CDR1 and CDR2 sequences are SGHAT and FQNNGV. This CDR3 spans 14 amino acids.

The J gene is TRBJ2-5, the V gene TRBV6-5; tentatively, D is TRBD2 (5 bases). Germline V gene data show CDR1 as MNHEY and CDR2 as SVGAGI. This CDR3 spans 14 amino acids. Trimming pared 4 bases from V and 7 bases from J, leaving 16 bases between. In nucleotides, the CDR3 is TGTGCCAGCAGTTTCGGGTATGAGGGCAGGACCCAGTACTTC. It specifies CASSFGYEGRTQYF.

The V gene is TRBV19, the J gene TRBJ2-4; tentatively, D is TRBD2 (5 bases). CDR1 and CDR2 (germline): LNHDA, SQIVND (reference sequence). V was shortened by 5 bases and J by 6 bases, with 17 bases between the two germline ends. The CDR3 spans 15 residues. In nucleotides, the CDR3 is TGTGCCAGTAGTTATACCAAGAGGGATTCAAACATTCAGTACTTC. As protein: CASSYTKRDSNIQYF.

This clone was counted between two and nine times. The chain carries TRBV4-2 and TRBJ2-3; 12 nucleotides agree with TRBD2. This CDR3 spans 18 amino acids. The germline gives CDR1 LGHNA, CDR2 YNFKEQ. V dropped 8 bases and J dropped 2; count of bases not matched to a gene: 14. In DNA form, the CDR3 reads TGTGCCAGCGACCAGCCTCTACTAGCGGGGGGCTCCACAGATACGCAGTATTTT. Its translation: CASDQPLLAGGSTDTQYF.

V is TRBV9 and J is TRBJ1-2; 9 positions agree with TRBD1. Germline lookup yields CDR1 SGDLS and CDR2 YYNGEE. The CDR3 consists of 15 residues. Trimming removed 4 bases from V and 3 bases from J; junction bases left unmatched: 7. The CDR3 loop is CASSPEDRGYYGYTF. CDR3 bases: TGTGCCAGCAGCCCAGAGGACAGGGGATACTATGGCTACACCTTC. The variable domain in full, with the rest retrieved from reference TRBV9 and TRBJ1-2, is DSGVTQTPKHLITATGQRVTLRCSPRSGDLSVYWYQQSLDQGLQFLIQYYNGEERAKGNILERFSAQQFPDLHSELNLSSLELGDSALYFCASSPEDRGYYGYTFGSGTRLTVV.

This clone came up many times. The chain has TRBV2 and TRBJ2-2, with D hard to call. The CDR3 is 13 residues long. Trimming took 4 bases from V and 7 from J, leaving 10 bases between them. Germline V gene lookup returns CDR1 SNHLY and CDR2 FYNNEI. This CDR3 is CASSAHPFGELFF. The CDR3 region has the DNA TGTGCCAGCAGTGCCCACCCTTTCGGGGAGCTGTTTTTT.

The gene calls are TRBV28 and TRBJ1-2; D might be TRBD1 (6 bases). Deletions cut 9 bases from V and 4 bases from J, with 21 bases between. The CDR3 has 15 amino acids. Looked up from germline, CDR1 is MDHEN and CDR2 is SYDVKM. The DNA of the CDR3 is TGTGCCAGTACCTCTGGTGGCAGGGGTGCCTATGGCTACACCTTC. It translates to CASTSGGRGAYGYTF.

In this sample, this clone turned up a few times. A much larger clone lies a single base off, so this may be a read error. Other nucleotide sequences in the sample specify the same CDR3. V gene TRBV9 combines with J gene TRBJ2-5; D may correspond to TRBD1 or TRBD2 (5 bases each). Trimming left V 0 bases short and J 0 bases short, with 6 bases between. Germline lookup yields CDR1 SGDLS and CDR2 YYNGEE. CDR3 length equals 14 residues. CDR3: CASSVGGYQETQYF. The CDR3 region has the DNA TGTGCCAGCAGCGTAGGGGGGTACCAAGAGACCCAGTACTTC.

The gene calls are TRBV28 and TRBJ1-1; possible D gene TRBD1, 6 bases. From germline, CDR1 is MDHEN and CDR2 SYDVKM. This CDR3 is 13 amino acids long. V was cut by 6 bases and J by 6 bases, with 14 bases left in between. As DNA, the CDR3 is TGTGCCAGCAGGTCAGGGGTTATCTCTGAAGCTTTCTTT. Translated: CASRSGVISEAFF.

This chain joins TRBV5-1 and TRBJ2-5, with TRBD1 matching over 9 bases. CDR3 size: 15 residues. From germline, CDR1 is SGHRS and CDR2 YFSETQ. With 0 bases clipped from V and 5 bases from J, the junction kept 5 bases outside the gene matches. CDR3: CASSLDRGQGETQYF. The CDR3, as DNA: TGCGCCAGCAGCTTGGACAGGGGGCAAGGGGAGACCCAGTACTTC. The full variable domain, with the rest looked up from reference TRBV5-1 and TRBJ2-5, is KAGVTQTPRYLIKTRGQQVTLSCSPISGHRSVSWYQQTPGQGLQFLFEYFSETQRNKGNFPGRFSGRQFSNSRSEMNVSTLELGDSALYLCASSLDRGQGETQYFGPGTRLLVL.

V and J are TRBV4-3 and TRBJ1-2; D possibly corresponds to TRBD1 (5 bases). V shed 6 bases and J shed 0 bases, with 11 bases lying between them. From germline, CDR1 is LGHNA and CDR2 YSLEER. This CDR3 spans 14 amino acids. This CDR3 reads CASRGLLANYGYTF. Here the CDR3 DNA reads TGCGCCAGCAGGGGGCTATTGGCTAACTATGGCTACACCTTC.

This clone was found a few times. The V call is TRBV4-3, the J call TRBJ1-4, with D possibly TRBD1 on 5 matching bases. Trimming shortened V by 0 bases and J by 5 bases, and 13 bases separated the two germline ends. The germline V gene has CDR1 LGHNA and CDR2 YSLEER. This CDR3 contains 16 residues. The chain's CDR3 is CASSQEVQGLNEKLFF. CDR3 nucleotides: TGCGCCAGCAGCCAAGAGGTCCAGGGCCTCAATGAAAAACTGTTTTTT.

This clone was seen more than once but under ten times. This sequence joins TRBV18 and TRBJ1-1, with a tentative D call TRBD1 (5 bases). The CDR3 is made up of 15 amino acids. Germline assignment: CDR1 KGHSH and CDR2 LQKENI. The germline V and J ends were trimmed by 1 base and 1 base, with 10 bases remaining between them. The CDR3 protein is CASSPQGRGNTEAFF. CDR3 bases: TGTGCCAGCTCACCACAGGGAAGGGGGAACACTGAAGCTTTCTTT.

This clone was counted between two and nine times. Other nucleotide sequences in the sample specify the same CDR3. The chain uses TRBV5-1 and TRBJ1-1; D is unresolved. This CDR3 comprises 13 residues. The V end was cut by 0 bases, the J end by 6 bases, with 9 bases between. Germline V gene lookup returns CDR1 SGHRS and CDR2 YFSETQ. CDR3 sequence: CASSLGRSSEAFF. The CDR3 DNA follows: TGCGCCAGCAGCTTGGGCCGTTCGTCTGAAGCTTTCTTT.

This clone was found a few times. V is TRBV9 and J is TRBJ1-2; D possibly corresponds to TRBD1 (6 bases). The germline gives CDR1 SGDLS, CDR2 YYNGEE. Trimming shortened V by 0 bases and J by 7 bases, and 13 bases separated the two germline ends. CDR3 size: 14 residues. As DNA, the CDR3 is TGTGCCAGCAGCGTAGATTGGGGGCGAAGTGGCTACACCTTC. As protein: CASSVDWGRSGYTF. Full variable domain (rest looked up from reference TRBV9 and TRBJ1-2): DSGVTQTPKHLITATGQRVTLRCSPRSGDLSVYWYQQSLDQGLQFLIQYYNGEERAKGNILERFSAQQFPDLHSELNLSSLELGDSALYFCASSVDWGRSGYTFGSGTRLTVV.

CDR3 loop: CASSLGSPGPGETQYF. CDR3 sequence (DNA): TGTGCCAGCAGCTTAGGGTCCCCCGGGCCGGGAGAGACCCAGTACTTC. The V gene is TRBV7-3, the J gene TRBJ2-5, with D uncertain. The V and J ends lost 2 bases and 4 bases respectively, with 17 bases between them. This CDR3 has 16 amino acids. Germline V gene sequence: CDR1 SGHTA, CDR2 FQGTGA.

This clone came up a few times. The chain combines TRBV19 with TRBJ2-3; D is possibly TRBD1 (6 bases). The V end lost 4 bases, the J end lost 2 bases, and 7 bases lay between the germline ends. Germline CDR1 is LNHDA and CDR2 is SQIVND (reference sequence). The CDR3 has 13 amino acids. DNA for the CDR3: TGTGCCAGTAGTAGGGGGCTCACAGATACGCAGTATTTT. Amino acid sequence: CASSRGLTDTQYF.

In this sample, this clone turned up a few times. The chain couples TRBV5-1 to TRBJ2-3; 10 bases fit TRBD2. The V gene's germline CDR1 is SGHRS and CDR2 YFSETQ. V trimming: 7 bases; J trimming: 5 bases; junction bases outside the gene matches: 7. The CDR3 has 14 amino acids. In DNA form, the CDR3 reads TGCGCCAGCCTTCTAGCGGGGGCGGGAGATACGCAGTATTTT. Residues: CASLLAGAGDTQYF. The variable domain in full, completed from reference TRBV5-1 and TRBJ2-3, reads KAGVTQTPRYLIKTRGQQVTLSCSPISGHRSVSWYQQTPGQGLQFLFEYFSETQRNKGNFPGRFSGRQFSNSRSEMNVSTLELGDSALYLCASLLAGAGDTQYFGPGTRLTVL.

The chain couples TRBV6-1 to TRBJ2-5; 7 bases agree with TRBD1. Germline V gives CDR1 MNHNS, CDR2 SASEGT. CDR3 size: 14 residues. The V and J ends lost 6 bases and 6 bases, in that order; junction bases with no gene match: 10. The CDR3 protein is CASSRQGQGQTQYF. The DNA for the CDR3 is TGTGCCAGCAGCCGACAGGGCCAGGGGCAGACCCAGTACTTC.